A single sample gave rise to the 3 T cell receptor beta chains below, sequenced in a study of T cells in Graves' hyperthyroidism and ophthalmopathy. Amplified regions were TCR beta CDR3 sequences from RNA transcripts. The HTBI primer set served for first-round RT-PCR of the TCR CDR3. TCRdb redid the calling of the multiplex PCR reads with MiXCR, one entry per CDR3 protein. The sample yields roughly 520,000 distinct CDR3 sequences, 24% seen once. Sequenced input: blood. The origin of the receptors is a woman aged 25 to 39 with Graves' ophthalmopathy.

This clonotype was counted ten times or more. The chain joins TRBV2 to TRBJ1-2; TRBD1 matches at 7 bases. V lost 5 bases, J lost 7 bases, and 10 bases stayed unmatched. CDR3 length equals 14 residues. Germline loops: CDR1 SNHLY, CDR2 FYNNEI. CDR3 sequence reads: CASSSSTGQGGYTF. CDR3 sequence (DNA): TGTGCCAGCAGTTCGTCGACAGGGCAGGGTGGCTACACCTTC.

This clonotype was counted many times. The chain combines TRBV20-1 with TRBJ2-7; weak D call: TRBD2 (6 bases). CDR1 DFQATT and CDR2 SNEGSKA come from the germline V gene (reference sequence). V was trimmed by 6 bases and J by 3 bases, leaving 18 bases between them. The CDR3 runs 14 residues. Here the CDR3 DNA reads TGCAGTGCCCCAGGGCGGGGCGAAGACTACGAGCAGTACTTC. Its translation: CSAPGRGEDYEQYF.

In this sample, this clonotype turned up many times. V gene TRBV6-5 combines with J gene TRBJ1-3, with D hard to call. Per the germline V gene, CDR1 is MNHEY and CDR2 is SVGAGI. CDR3 length equals 14 residues. Trimming took 0 bases from V and 4 from J, leaving 7 bases between them. The DNA of the CDR3 is TGTGCCAGCAGTTACTCGAGGCAGGGAAACACCATATATTTT. Translated, it gives CASSYSRQGNTIYF.